The entry that follows covers one T cell receptor (beta chain) sequence. The data were taken from a study of OX40 agonist ivuxolimab in advanced cancers. About the research overall: Ivuxolimab, an agonist antibody against OX40 (CD134), was given to patients.

The repertoire was sequenced with immunoSEQ multiplex PCR; TCRdb's copy has only in-frame clones and lacks some. The top ten clones hold around 0.16% of a sample with around 100,000 clones, around 89% of them seen once. The V segment lost 1 base and the J segment 7 bases; nucleotides outside the gene matches: 5. In germline, CDR1 is SGHVS, CDR2 FNYEAQ. CDR3 length: 15 amino acids. The TCR originated in an adult with an advanced solid tumor such as melanoma, head and neck, liver or kidney cancer. Sequenced material: CD4+ or CD8+ T cells sorted from blood, taken in a trial of the OX40 agonist ivuxolimab. The V and J genes are TRBV7-6 and TRBJ2-1; TRBD2 agrees at 9 bases. In nucleotides, the CDR3 is TGTGCCAGCAGCTTAGGCTCAGCGGGGGGTAATGAGCAGTTCTTC. Protein sequence: CASSLGSAGGNEQFF.